This TCR beta chain was profiled in a study of technical replicates of blood from a handful of donors. The CDR3 runs 13 residues. V was trimmed by 2 bases and J by 2 bases, leaving 4 bases between them. Germline CDR1 SGHDT, CDR2 YYEEEE. Sequencing used immunoSEQ multiplex PCR; TCRdb keeps in-frame clones, though not all of them. Here the sample spans 65,000 to 90,000 clones, 90% to 95% being singletons. This chain links TRBV5-6 with TRBJ2-2; no clear D. The sample was T cells isolated from PBMCs. The clonotype comes from a human donor in good health. CDR3 residues: CASSLINTGELFF. The DNA for the CDR3 is TGTGCCAGCAGCTTAATAAACACCGGGGAGCTGTTTTTT.